This entry lists 14 T cell receptor beta chains sequenced from one sample in a study of blood T cell repertoires in COVID-19. Assay used: immunoSEQ multiplex PCR; TCRdb lists only in-frame clones, some missing. The data show more than 110,000 clones, with more than 80% seen just once and 1.5% to 2% held by the top ten. Sequencing was carried out using PBMCs or T cells enriched from blood (not recorded which). The origin of the receptors is a woman under 30 who had been exposed to COVID-19.

The chain recombines TRBV29-1 with TRBJ2-1, with D possibly being TRBD1 (6 bases). The CDR3 consists of 13 residues. Germline loops: CDR1 SQVTM, CDR2 ANQGSEA. The CDR3 sequence: CTSSTGSYNEQFF. The DNA for the CDR3 is TGCACCTCCTCCACAGGGTCCTACAATGAGCAGTTCTTC.

This chain joins TRBV4-1 and TRBJ1-1; 7 positions match TRBD1. V dropped 0 bases and J dropped 0; count of bases not matched to a gene: 4. The V gene's germline CDR1 is MGHRA and CDR2 YSYEKL. The CDR3 consists of 16 residues. CDR3 protein: CASSQDSTGLNTEAFF. As DNA, the CDR3 is TGCGCCAGCAGCCAAGATTCGACAGGGCTGAACACTGAAGCTTTCTTT.

The rearrangement links TRBV20-1 to TRBJ2-1; 7 bases map to TRBD2. Per the germline V gene, CDR1 is DFQATT and CDR2 is SNEGSKA (reference sequence). The V gene end was trimmed by 3 bases and the J gene end by 4 bases; junction bases not matched to a gene: 6. This CDR3 has 14 residues. The CDR3 DNA reads as TGCAGTGCTAGTGCTAGCGGAGTATACAATGAGCAGTTCTTC. It encodes CSASASGVYNEQFF.

The chain combines TRBV4-1 with TRBJ2-1; TRBD2 agrees at 9 bases. The CDR3 runs to 17 residues. Germline loops: CDR1 MGHRA, CDR2 YSYEKL. Germline trimming cut 2 bases from V and 1 base from J; bases unmatched to any gene: 6. The CDR3 loop is CASSQRSGSGSYNEQFF. The DNA for the CDR3 is TGCGCCAGCAGCCAACGTAGCGGGAGTGGTTCCTACAATGAGCAGTTCTTC.

The chain combines TRBV6-5 with TRBJ2-3; D ambiguous. The length of the CDR3 is 15 residues. Germline-derived CDR1 and CDR2 are MNHEY and SVGAGI. V lost 0 bases, J lost 4 bases, and 11 bases lay in between. The CDR3 sequence is CASSYSNGLADTQYF. The CDR3 region has the DNA TGTGCCAGCAGTTACTCGAATGGCCTGGCAGATACGCAGTATTTT.

The chain uses TRBV30 and TRBJ1-5; 7 bases line up with TRBD1. V shed 1 base and J 4 bases; nucleotides not matched to a gene: 4. CDR3 length equals 14 residues. The germline V gene encodes CDR1 GTSNPN and CDR2 SVGIG (reference sequence). CDR3 in amino acids: CAWSGGTVNQPQHF. The CDR3 DNA sequence: TGTGCCTGGAGTGGGGGGACAGTGAATCAGCCCCAGCATTTT.

In its sample, this clone was seen a few times. This chain links TRBV10-2 with TRBJ2-3, with D possibly matching TRBD2 (6 bases). The CDR3 length is 16 residues. CDR1 is WSHSY, CDR2 SAAADI, per germline. V shed 0 bases and J shed 0 bases, with 10 bases lying between them. The CDR3 bases are TGCGCCAGCAGTGAGTCGCTAGCGCCTAGCACAGATACGCAGTATTTT. Protein product: CASSESLAPSTDTQYF.

This clone appeared once. The rearrangement links TRBV5-6 to TRBJ1-2, with D unresolved. The V gene lost 4 bases and the J gene lost 6 bases, with 16 bases spanning the gap. Germline V lookup: CDR1 SGHDT, CDR2 YYEEEE. This CDR3 comprises 14 residues. The CDR3 DNA reads as TGTGCCAGCAGCCCCGGGTTCTCTATGGATGGCTACACCTTC. Translated: CASSPGFSMDGYTF.

This chain uses TRBV6-5 with TRBJ1-6; no clear D gene. Trimming pared 5 bases from V and 9 bases from J, leaving 8 bases between. The CDR3 is 12 amino acids. The V gene's germline CDR1 is MNHEY and CDR2 SVGAGI. DNA for the CDR3: TGTGCCAGCAGTCTTTATCGTTCACCCCTCCACTTT. This encodes CASSLYRSPLHF.

The chain combines TRBV12-3 or TRBV12-4 with TRBJ1-1, with 10 bases that match TRBD1. V lost 6 bases and J lost 6; bases outside the gene matches: 4. The CDR3 length is 13 residues. This CDR3 is CASRRTGGSEAFF. The CDR3 bases are TGTGCCAGCAGGCGGACAGGGGGATCTGAAGCTTTCTTT.

In this sample, this clone turned up once. The chain couples TRBV24-1 to TRBJ1-4; 8 positions match TRBD1. Unmatched junction bases numbered 8, after V lost 4 bases and J lost 8 bases. Per germline, CDR1 KGHDR and CDR2 SFDVKD. The CDR3 consists of 15 residues. In nucleotides, the CDR3 is TGTGCCACCAGTGACCCCCGGGACAGGCAAGAAAAACTGTTTTTT. Translation: CATSDPRDRQEKLFF.

The table lists this clone with a few counts. The rearrangement links TRBV28 to TRBJ2-1; 7 bases agree with TRBD2. The length of the CDR3 is 17 residues. V shed 2 bases, J shed 5 bases, and the junction held 12 bases outside the gene matches. The germline V gene encodes CDR1 MDHEN and CDR2 SYDVKM. This CDR3 reads CASSLVPWEGLHNEQFF. CDR3 sequence (DNA): TGTGCCAGCAGTTTAGTTCCGTGGGAGGGCCTCCACAATGAGCAGTTCTTC.

The genes are TRBV5-1 and TRBJ2-3; 10 bases are shared with TRBD2. V lost 7 bases, J lost 5 bases, and 10 bases stayed unmatched. Germline V CDR1 and CDR2: SGHRS, YFSETQ. CDR3 length equals 15 residues. As DNA, the CDR3 is TGCGCCAGCGCCCAAGAGCGGGAGGGCCTAGATACGCAGTATTTT. Its protein is CASAQEREGLDTQYF.

The gene calls are TRBV16 and TRBJ2-5; 13 bases fit TRBD2. This CDR3 has 14 amino acids. Per the germline V gene, CDR1 is KGHSY and CDR2 is FQNENV. V lost 5 bases to trimming and J lost 5 bases; unmatched junction nucleotides: 2. In DNA, the CDR3 is TGTGCCAGCAGCAGGACTAGCGGGAGTGAGACCCAGTACTTC. It translates to CASSRTSGSETQYF.